This is a list of T cell receptor beta chains from one sample in a study of control samples from healthy donors and cancer patients. Profiled with immunoSEQ multiplex PCR; TCRdb holds only in-frame clones, not every one. This sample has about 77,000 clones, with over 80% found just once. Sequenced: blood. The origin of the receptors is a woman aged 60-75 years in good health. The CDR3 runs from the conserved cysteine through the conserved F or W. D genes are given only for firm matches. Some rows mark clone size as missing; the rest say once, few, many or name a class of expanded clone.

d_call	clone_size	v_call	j_call	cdr3_nt	cdr3_aa
.	medium-sized	TRBV21-1	TRBJ1-2	TGTGCCAGCAGCAAAGCATGGCAGGACCTGTTAGCTAACTATGGCTACACCTTC	CASSKAWQDLLANYGYTF
.	once	TRBV27	TRBJ2-5	TGTGCCAGCAGTTCCTTAATAGAGTTCCAAGAGACCCAGTACTTC	CASSSLIEFQETQYF
.	.	TRBV29-1	TRBJ2-2	TGCAGCGTTGTGATGGACACCGGGGAGCTGTTTTTT	CSVVMDTGELFF
TRBD2	.	TRBV5-4	TRBJ2-3	TGTGCCAGCAGACGGACTAGCGTATCTAGCACAGATACGCAGTATTTT	CASRRTSVSSTDTQYF
.	.	TRBV18	TRBJ1-1	TGTGCCAGCTCCCGGGAGGAAAACACTGAAGCTTTCTTT	CASSREENTEAFF
.	.	TRBV28	TRBJ2-7	TGTGCCAGCAGTGCCGCTACAGGGAGGGGATCCTACGAGCAGTACTTC	CASSAATGRGSYEQYF
.	.	TRBV6-2/TRBV6-3	TRBJ1-2	TGTGCCAGCAGTTTCTCCGGACGGCTCGGCTACACCTTC	CASSFSGRLGYTF
.	.	TRBV4-3	TRBJ2-5	TGCGCCAGCAGCCAGAGTACCGGGATGGGCGAGACCCAGTACTTC	CASSQSTGMGETQYF
TRBD1	.	TRBV28	TRBJ1-2	TGTGCCAGCAGTTCAGGACAGGGTGGCTATGGCTACACCTTC	CASSSGQGGYGYTF
TRBD1	.	TRBV19	TRBJ1-1	TGTGCCAGTAGTATTAGGTTTAACAAGGGACAGGCGTCTGAAGCTTTCTTT	CASSIRFNKGQASEAFF
TRBD1	.	TRBV19	TRBJ1-5	TGTGCCAGTAGCCTTGGACAGGGAGAGCAGCCCCAGCATTTT	CASSLGQGEQPQHF
.	.	TRBV4-3	TRBJ2-1	TGCGCCAGCAGCCGACAAAGAGGGGCCTACAATGAGCAGTTCTTC	CASSRQRGAYNEQFF
.	.	TRBV28	TRBJ2-2	TGTGCCAGCAGTTTCGGGTCCACCGGGGAGCTGTTTTTT	CASSFGSTGELFF
.	.	TRBV4-1	TRBJ2-7	TGCGCCAGCAGCAAAGAAGGGACTCTAAGCTCCTACGAGCAGTACTTC	CASSKEGTLSSYEQYF
.	once	TRBV2	TRBJ2-1	TGTGCCACCGGCAGGGGTCCCGGGTACAATGAGCAGTTCTTC	CATGRGPGYNEQFF
.	.	TRBV11-3	TRBJ2-5	TGTGCCAGCAAGGGGAGTGGAGAGACCCAGTACTTC	CASKGSGETQYF
TRBD1	.	TRBV30	TRBJ1-2	TGTGCCTGGGAGACAGGGCGCCAGCAAGCCTATGGCTACACCTTC	CAWETGRQQAYGYTF
TRBD2	.	TRBV5-1	TRBJ2-3	TGCGCCAGCAGCTTGGCGGGACTAGCGGGAGGGAGGAGCACAGATACGCAGTATTTT	CASSLAGLAGGRSTDTQYF
.	.	TRBV7-2	TRBJ2-1	TGTGCCAGCAGCTTAATGGGGACTCAGCAGTTCTTC	CASSLMGTQQFF
.	.	TRBV28	TRBJ1-2	TGTGCCAGCAGTCCGGGCGTGGCCTATGGCTACACCTTC	CASSPGVAYGYTF
.	.	TRBV5-1	TRBJ2-7	TGCGCCAGCAGCTTGGGACAGAACTTGAAATCCTACGAGCAGTACTTC	CASSLGQNLKSYEQYF
.	.	TRBV6-5	TRBJ1-1	TGTGCCAGCAGTTACTCTCCGGGCCGCATGAACACTGAAGCTTTCTTT	CASSYSPGRMNTEAFF
TRBD2	.	TRBV18	TRBJ2-7	TGTGCCAGCTCACCAGGGGCTGCGGGAGGGGGCTACGAGCAGTACTTC	CASSPGAAGGGYEQYF
.	.	TRBV3-1/TRBV3-2	TRBJ2-1	TGTGCCAGCAGCCATGGACAGCTACAAGGAGGCAATGAGCAGTTCTTC	CASSHGQLQGGNEQFF
TRBD1	few	TRBV4-1	TRBJ1-2	TGCGCCAGCAGCCCCGGGGGGACAGCAAACTATGGCTACACCTTC	CASSPGGTANYGYTF
.	.	TRBV5-5	TRBJ2-7	TGTGCCAGCAGCTTGCAGGGTTTCTACGAGCAGTACTTC	CASSLQGFYEQYF
.	.	TRBV2	TRBJ2-7	TGTGCCGGCCGGACAGCGAATGCCTACGAGCAGTACTTC	CAGRTANAYEQYF
TRBD2	.	TRBV19	TRBJ2-7	TGTGCCAGTAGTATCCGGGTAGCGGGAAGGGGCTACGAGCAGTACTTC	CASSIRVAGRGYEQYF
.	once	TRBV18	TRBJ2-5	TGTGCCAGCTCACCGCCATCCGGCCAAGAGACCCAGTACTTC	CASSPPSGQETQYF
.	.	TRBV27	TRBJ2-7	TGTGCCAGCAGTTTATTCGCGGGCCGTACCTACGAGCAGTACTTC	CASSLFAGRTYEQYF
TRBD2	.	TRBV29-1	TRBJ2-1	TGCAGCGGACTCGGACTAGCGGGAGCGAATGAGCAGTTCTTC	CSGLGLAGANEQFF
TRBD1	.	TRBV28	TRBJ1-5	TGTGCCAGCAGTCCTTACCAGGGGGGACCCCAGCATTTT	CASSPYQGGPQHF
.	few	TRBV5-1	TRBJ2-7	TGCGCCAGCAGCTATCCAAGTCACGAGCAGTACTTC	CASSYPSHEQYF
.	.	TRBV6-4	TRBJ1-3	TGTGCCAGCAGTGACCTCGCAGGGGCTGGAAACACCATATATTTT	CASSDLAGAGNTIYF
.	.	TRBV19	TRBJ2-2	TGTGCCAGTAGTATATATCTGGGGAACACCGGGGAGCTGTTTTTT	CASSIYLGNTGELFF
.	.	TRBV11-2	TRBJ2-7	TGTGCCAGCAGCGTACAGGGCGTCGAGCAGTACTTC	CASSVQGVEQYF
.	.	TRBV7-6	TRBJ2-3	TGTGCCAGCAGCTTGGAGTCTAGCGCGGCGGATACGCAGTATTTT	CASSLESSAADTQYF
.	.	TRBV27	TRBJ1-1	TGTGCCAGCAGTTTATTGGCGGTGAACACTGAAGCTTTCTTT	CASSLLAVNTEAFF
TRBD1	.	TRBV5-5	TRBJ1-5	TGTGCCAGCAGCCCGGGACAGGGGGCCCATCAGCCCCAGCATTTT	CASSPGQGAHQPQHF
.	few	TRBV28	TRBJ1-6	TGTGCCAGCAGTTCGTACCTCCGGACGGGGAATTCACCCCTCCACTTT	CASSSYLRTGNSPLHF
.	.	TRBV7-2	TRBJ1-3	TGTGCCAGCAGCTTAGGAGGCAGCTCTGGAAACACCATATATTTT	CASSLGGSSGNTIYF
.	.	TRBV5-5	TRBJ1-1	TGTGCCAGCAGCTTCACAGGGTCGGGCACTGAAGCTTTCTTT	CASSFTGSGTEAFF
.	.	TRBV30	TRBJ1-6	TGTGCCTGGAAGGGTGGGGGCGGATCACCCCTCCACTTT	CAWKGGGGSPLHF
.	.	TRBV6-2/TRBV6-3	TRBJ2-1	TGTGCCAGCAGTTTGGGGGGAATCCACAATGAGCAGTTCTTC	CASSLGGIHNEQFF
.	.	TRBV2	TRBJ1-1	TGTGCCAGCGAGGGGCGCAGGTCCCCGAACACTGAAGCTTTCTTT	CASEGRRSPNTEAFF
.	.	TRBV5-8	TRBJ2-3	TGTGCCAGCAGCTTGGACGGGGGACGGTACACAGATACGCAGTATTTT	CASSLDGGRYTDTQYF
.	.	TRBV3-1/TRBV3-2	TRBJ1-2	TGTGCCAGCAGCCAAGGGCGAGGCTACACCTTC	CASSQGRGYTF
.	.	TRBV4-2	TRBJ1-3	TGTGCCAGCAGCCAAGAGGGACAACGGCTGATCATCTCTGGAAACACCATATATTTT	CASSQEGQRLIISGNTIYF
TRBD2	.	TRBV27	TRBJ2-7	TGTGCCAGCAGTTTAAAGGCTAGCGGTTTTTACGAGCAGTACTTC	CASSLKASGFYEQYF
TRBD2	once	TRBV5-1	TRBJ2-3	TGCGCCAGCAGCCGGACTAGCGGGAGTCGTGGGGCAGATACGCAGTATTTT	CASSRTSGSRGADTQYF
.	.	TRBV10-1	TRBJ1-1	TGCGCCAGCAGTGAGTCTAGGAACACTGAAGCTTTCTTT	CASSESRNTEAFF
.	.	TRBV7-2	TRBJ2-1	TGTGCCAGCAGCTTGCCCCAGTTCGAGCAGTTCTTC	CASSLPQFEQFF
.	.	TRBV10-2	TRBJ1-2	TGCGCCAGCACCTTACAGGGTGACCACTATGGCTACACCTTC	CASTLQGDHYGYTF
.	.	TRBV10-1	TRBJ1-5	TGCGCCAGCAGAGACGGAACAGGCGGGGGCAATCAGCCCCAGCATTTT	CASRDGTGGGNQPQHF
.	once	TRBV18	TRBJ1-1	TGTGCCAGCTCACCTACCATCGCTGAAGCTTTCTTT	CASSPTIAEAFF
TRBD1	.	TRBV18	TRBJ2-5	TGTGCCAGCTTTCAGGGGGCATTAGAGACCCAGTACTTC	CASFQGALETQYF